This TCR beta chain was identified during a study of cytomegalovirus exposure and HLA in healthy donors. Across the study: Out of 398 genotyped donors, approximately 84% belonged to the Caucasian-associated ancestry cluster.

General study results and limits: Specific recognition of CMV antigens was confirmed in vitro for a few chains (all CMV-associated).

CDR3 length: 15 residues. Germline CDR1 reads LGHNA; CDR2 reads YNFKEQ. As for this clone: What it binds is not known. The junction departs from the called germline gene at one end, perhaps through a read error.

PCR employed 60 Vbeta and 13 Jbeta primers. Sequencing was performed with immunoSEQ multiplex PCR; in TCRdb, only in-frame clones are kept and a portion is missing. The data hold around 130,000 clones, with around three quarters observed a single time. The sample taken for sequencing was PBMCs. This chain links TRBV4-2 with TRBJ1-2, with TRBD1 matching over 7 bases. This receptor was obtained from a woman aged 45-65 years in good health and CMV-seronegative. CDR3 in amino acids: CASSQDRDSGNGYPF. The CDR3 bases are TGTGCCAGCAGCCAAGATCGGGACAGCGGAAATGGCTACCCCTTC.